This entry lists 10 T cell receptor beta chains sequenced from one sample in a study of shared clonotypes between healthy human individuals. Terminally differentiated effector memory CD45RA+ cells were excluded from the naive CD8 cells, which were CD45RO-negative and positively selected for CCR7. The repertoire was sequenced with immunoSEQ multiplex PCR; TCRdb's copy has only in-frame clones and lacks some. The sample yields 600,000 or so clones, roughly 96% seen once. Sequencing input: naive CD8+ T cells sorted from blood. Source of these receptors: a woman in her thirties in good health.

J is TRBJ1-1 and V is TRBV19; no reliable D call. Trimming removed 8 bases from V and 2 bases from J, with 21 bases in between. The germline gives CDR1 LNHDA, CDR2 SQIVND (reference sequence). This CDR3 has 16 residues. Written as DNA, the CDR3 is TGTGCCAGTGCGTTAGCAGGTTGGTCAACAAACACTGAAGCTTTCTTT. Its protein is CASALAGWSTNTEAFF.

The chain has TRBV5-1 and TRBJ2-1; maybe TRBD2 (5 bases). The V gene's germline CDR1 is SGHRS and CDR2 YFSETQ. V dropped 5 bases and J dropped 0 bases, with 12 bases sitting between them. This CDR3 spans 15 amino acids. DNA of the CDR3: TGCGCCAGCAGAGACTGGGAGAGCTCCTACAATGAGCAGTTCTTC. Translating gives CASRDWESSYNEQFF.

The chain recombines TRBV7-6 with TRBJ2-7; 7 nucleotides match TRBD1. CDR1 SGHVS and CDR2 FNYEAQ come from the germline V gene. With 5 bases clipped from V and 2 bases from J, the junction kept 6 bases outside the gene matches. There are 14 residues in the CDR3. Here the CDR3 reads CASSPGQATYEQYF. The CDR3 DNA reads as TGTGCCAGCAGCCCCGGACAGGCCACCTACGAGCAGTACTTC.

The chain couples TRBV5-6 to TRBJ1-3; D gene uncertain. Germline CDR1 SGHDT, CDR2 YYEEEE. V was pared by 5 bases and J by 0 bases, with 9 bases between. The CDR3 spans 14 residues. CDR3 residues: CASSVGLSGNTIYF. CDR3 DNA: TGTGCCAGCAGTGTCGGACTCTCTGGAAACACCATATATTTT.

The rearrangement joins TRBV19 to TRBJ1-2; no clear D. CDR3 length: 15 residues. V lost 5 bases and J 1 base, leaving 14 bases between the germline ends. Germline CDR1 is LNHDA and CDR2 is SQIVND (reference sequence). The CDR3 DNA is TGTGCCAGTAGTTCCCCCTCGACTGGTAACTATGGCTACACCTTC. This gives the protein CASSSPSTGNYGYTF.

The V call is TRBV9, the J call TRBJ2-5; D could derive from TRBD1 or TRBD2 (6 bases each). CDR1 is SGDLS, CDR2 YYNGEE, per germline. Trimming shortened V by 6 bases and J by 3 bases, and 15 bases separated the two germline ends. The CDR3 has 14 residues. DNA for the CDR3: TGTGCCAGCACCATGGGGGGCGCGGAAGAGACCCAGTACTTC. The encoded protein is CASTMGGAEETQYF.

This clone occurred once. V gene TRBV7-9 combines with J gene TRBJ1-1, with D maybe TRBD1 (5 bases). This CDR3 is built from 16 residues. Trimming took 5 bases from V and 0 from J, leaving 16 bases between them. From germline, CDR1 is SEHNR and CDR2 FQNEAQ (reference sequence). The CDR3 here is CASSETGGNLNTEAFF. For the CDR3, the DNA is TGTGCCAGCAGCGAAACGGGGGGGAACCTGAACACTGAAGCTTTCTTT.

CDR3 DNA sequence: TGTGCCAGCAGCGTAGCAGGGACTAATGAAAAACTGTTTTTT. It is translated as CASSVAGTNEKLFF. The chain links TRBV9 to TRBJ1-4, with D maybe TRBD1 (5 bases). V shed 0 bases and J shed 2 bases, with 5 bases lying between them. Germline loops: CDR1 SGDLS, CDR2 YYNGEE. The CDR3 is made up of 14 amino acids.

This clone was detected once. CDR3 residues: CTSSLSQGVGTDTQYF. CDR3 coding DNA: TGCACCAGCAGCCTCTCACAGGGCGTGGGCACAGATACGCAGTATTTT. The rearrangement joins TRBV1 to TRBJ2-3; the table's TRBD1 call for D was not verified on the DNA. TRBV1 is marked as a pseudogene. The CDR3 covers 16 residues.

The chain is built from TRBV19 and TRBJ2-1, with a weak D call TRBD2 (6 bases). V lost 3 bases and J 0 bases, leaving 9 bases between the germline ends. This CDR3 spans 15 amino acids. Germline V gene data show CDR1 as LNHDA and CDR2 as SQIVND (reference sequence). The DNA of the CDR3 is TGTGCCAGTAGTATCCCCGGGAGCTCCTACAATGAGCAGTTCTTC. It specifies CASSIPGSSYNEQFF.